Listed below are T cell receptor beta chains from one sample, sequenced in a study of control samples from healthy donors and cancer patients. Libraries were prepared by immunoSEQ multiplex PCR; TCRdb keeps only in-frame clonotypes and omits some of them. The sample carries about 82,000 clones, 87% recorded once. The sequenced sample was blood. These receptors came from a man aged 45 to 65 in good health. The CDR3 runs from the conserved cysteine through the conserved F or W. A D gene is named only where the DNA matches it firmly. Only part of the rows carry a size: once, few, many, or a class if the clone is expanded.

TRBJ1-1	-	TRBD1	TRBV7-2	CASSFSRGQTEAFF	TGTGCCAGCAGCTTCTCCAGGGGGCAAACTGAAGCTTTCTTT
TRBJ1-6	few	TRBD1	TRBV5-8	CASRTGTGDSPLHF	TGTGCCAGCAGGACCGGGACAGGGGACTCACCCCTCCACTTT
TRBJ2-2	-	TRBD2	TRBV28	CATGRGGASTGELFF	TGTGCCACCGGCCGCGGGGGGGCGAGCACCGGGGAGCTGTTTTTT
TRBJ2-3	-	-	TRBV19	CASSVIGYTDTQYF	TGTGCCAGTAGTGTGATCGGATACACAGATACGCAGTATTTT
TRBJ2-3	-	-	TRBV2	CASRYQGDTQYF	TGTGCCAGCAGATATCAGGGGGATACGCAGTATTTT
TRBJ1-2	-	-	TRBV6-5	CASRPQGTTNYGYTF	TGTGCCAGCAGACCACAGGGAACCACTAACTATGGCTACACCTTC
TRBJ2-7	-	-	TRBV15	CATSQDSHPYEQYF	TGTGCCACCAGCCAGGACAGTCATCCCTACGAGCAGTACTTC
TRBJ1-2	-	-	TRBV9	CASSAARTERYGYTF	TGTGCCAGCAGCGCCGCACGGACGGAACGCTATGGCTACACCTTC
TRBJ2-1	-	-	TRBV4-3	CASSQEMGARGFF	TGCGCCAGCAGCCAAGAAATGGGGGCGCGGGGATTCTTC
TRBJ2-1	-	-	TRBV4-2	CASSQDAVGGRSSYNEQFF	TGTGCCAGCAGCCAAGACGCGGTCGGCGGCAGGAGCTCCTACAATGAGCAGTTCTTC
TRBJ2-5	-	TRBD2	TRBV5-5	CASSVTSDQETQYF	TGTGCCAGCAGCGTGACTAGCGACCAAGAGACCCAGTACTTC
TRBJ2-1	-	TRBD2	TRBV6-5	CASSYSGRSYNEQFF	TGTGCCAGCAGTTATAGCGGGAGGTCATACAATGAGCAGTTCTTC
TRBJ2-3	-	-	TRBV4-3	CASSQNPSDTQYF	TGCGCCAGCAGCCAGAATCCGTCCGATACGCAGTATTTT
TRBJ1-1	once	-	TRBV10-1	CASREGTEAFF	TGCGCCAGCAGGGAGGGCACTGAAGCTTTCTTT
TRBJ2-7	-	-	TRBV6-2/TRBV6-3	CASSYGFEQYF	TGTGCCAGCAGTTACGGGTTCGAGCAGTACTTC
TRBJ1-3	-	-	TRBV6-6	CASSYASGNTIYF	TGTGCCAGCAGTTACGCCTCTGGAAACACCATATATTTT
TRBJ2-1	-	TRBD2	TRBV6-5	CASSYSSAGGENEQFF	TGTGCCAGCAGTTACTCGTCAGCGGGGGGAGAGAATGAGCAGTTCTTC
TRBJ1-1	few	-	TRBV6-5	CASGTGTTNTEAFF	TGTGCCAGCGGCACAGGTACCACGAACACTGAAGCTTTCTTT
TRBJ2-2	-	-	TRBV6-5	CASRYTGELFF	TGTGCCAGCAGATATACCGGGGAGCTGTTTTTT
TRBJ2-3	once	-	TRBV6-5	CASSMLDTQYF	TGTGCCAGCAGTATGCTAGATACGCAGTATTTT
TRBJ2-1	-	TRBD1	TRBV3-1/TRBV3-2	CASSQGQGSSYNEQFF	TGTGCCAGCAGCCAAGGACAGGGGAGCTCCTACAATGAGCAGTTCTTC
TRBJ1-6	-	-	TRBV14	CASSPGVSDSPLHF	TGTGCCAGCAGCCCCGGAGTTTCGGATTCACCCCTCCACTTT
TRBJ2-2	-	-	TRBV20-1	CSARNTGELFF	TGCAGTGCTAGGAACACCGGGGAGCTGTTTTTT
TRBJ2-1	-	-	TRBV29-1	CSVEYGAADSYNEQFF	TGCAGCGTTGAATACGGGGCTGCAGACTCCTACAATGAGCAGTTCTTC
TRBJ1-1	-	-	TRBV12-5	CASGLKPGEAEAFF	TGTGCTAGTGGTTTGAAACCAGGGGAGGCTGAAGCTTTCTTT
TRBJ1-1	-	-	TRBV5-5	CASSSGTPTEAFF	TGTGCCAGCAGCTCCGGGACCCCCACTGAAGCTTTCTTT
TRBJ2-2	-	-	TRBV15	CATSTVDTNTGELFF	TGTGCCACCAGCACCGTCGATACGAACACCGGGGAGCTGTTTTTT
TRBJ2-2	-	-	TRBV28	CASSSSRVRLARNTGELFF	TGTGCCAGCAGTTCCTCTAGGGTGAGGCTAGCAAGGAACACCGGGGAGCTGTTTTTT
TRBJ1-2	-	TRBD1	TRBV19	CASSRRGQDYGYTF	TGTGCCAGTAGTAGGAGGGGGCAAGACTATGGCTACACCTTC
TRBJ2-7	-	-	TRBV7-9	CASSLLSGAAYEQYF	TGTGCCAGCAGCTTACTCTCAGGGGCCGCCTACGAGCAGTACTTC
TRBJ1-5	-	-	TRBV5-8	CASHPGYSNQPQHF	TGTGCCAGCCACCCGGGGTATAGCAATCAGCCCCAGCATTTT
TRBJ2-3	few	-	TRBV9	CASSVAFQGSSTDTQYF	TGTGCCAGCAGCGTAGCTTTTCAGGGATCTAGCACAGATACGCAGTATTTT
TRBJ2-5	-	-	TRBV4-1	CASSPKGWGETQYF	TGCGCCAGCAGCCCTAAAGGGTGGGGAGAGACCCAGTACTTC
TRBJ1-1	-	-	TRBV19	CASSISGAGNTEAFF	TGTGCCAGTAGTATTTCAGGGGCCGGGAACACTGAAGCTTTCTTT
TRBJ1-1	-	-	TRBV7-2	CASSFGRRWNTEAFF	TGTGCCAGCAGCTTTGGGCGGAGGTGGAACACTGAAGCTTTCTTT
TRBJ2-1	-	TRBD1	TRBV6-2/TRBV6-3	CASSGRQGANEQFF	TGTGCCAGCAGTGGGAGACAGGGGGCGAATGAGCAGTTCTTC
TRBJ2-2	-	-	TRBV7-9	CASEGDANTGELFF	TGTGCCAGCGAGGGGGACGCGAACACCGGGGAGCTGTTTTTT
TRBJ2-4	-	TRBD1	TRBV11-3	CASSLGTGGLGKNIQYF	TGTGCCAGCAGCTTAGGGACAGGGGGCCTTGGCAAAAACATTCAGTACTTC
TRBJ1-1	-	-	TRBV6-2/TRBV6-3	CASSPNPARRTEAFF	TGTGCCAGCAGTCCCAATCCGGCTCGGCGCACTGAAGCTTTCTTT
TRBJ2-7	-	-	TRBV4-3	CASSQDNRAAEQYF	TGCGCCAGCAGCCAAGATAACAGGGCGGCCGAGCAGTACTTC
TRBJ1-5	-	-	TRBV12-3/TRBV12-4	CASSLSRGQPQHF	TGTGCCAGCAGTTTATCCAGGGGTCAGCCCCAGCATTTT
TRBJ1-2	once	-	TRBV7-2	CASSSPYSNYGYTF	TGTGCCAGCAGCTCGCCTTATTCCAACTATGGCTACACCTTC
TRBJ1-1	-	TRBD1	TRBV5-1	CASSWGPGTGGNTEAFF	TGCGCCAGCAGCTGGGGCCCCGGGACAGGGGGTAATACTGAAGCTTTCTTT
TRBJ2-7	-	-	TRBV6-2/TRBV6-3	CASSRTYYEQYF	TGTGCCAGCAGTCGGACTTACTACGAGCAGTACTTC
TRBJ1-2	-	-	TRBV5-1	CASRPGQNSNYGYTF	TGCGCCAGCAGACCGGGACAAAATTCTAACTATGGCTACACCTTC
TRBJ1-2	-	TRBD1	TRBV6-5	CASSLAGTGSLGGYTF	TGTGCCAGCAGTTTAGCCGGGACAGGGTCCCTAGGTGGCTACACCTTC
TRBJ1-2	-	TRBD1	TRBV5-5	CASSLAGQGINYGYTF	TGTGCCAGCAGCTTGGCCGGACAGGGGATCAACTATGGCTACACCTTC
TRBJ1-4	once	TRBD1	TRBV5-1	CASSRTGSANEKLFF	TGCGCCAGCAGCCGGACAGGGTCGGCCAATGAAAAACTGTTTTTT
TRBJ1-2	-	-	TRBV18	CASSPSSASREGYTF	TGTGCCAGCTCACCCTCTTCCGCCAGTCGGGAAGGCTACACCTTC
TRBJ1-5	-	-	TRBV24-1	CATSDLNQPQHF	TGTGCCACCAGTGATTTAAACCAGCCCCAGCATTTT
TRBJ1-6	-	TRBD1	TRBV5-4	CASSPGGSYNSPLHF	TGTGCCAGCAGCCCAGGGGGCTCCTATAATTCACCCCTCCACTTT
TRBJ1-1	-	-	TRBV6-2/TRBV6-3	CASSWSGGRSEAFF	TGTGCCAGCAGTTGGTCGGGTGGGAGGTCTGAAGCTTTCTTT
TRBJ2-2	-	TRBD2	TRBV9	CASSSGGNTGELFF	TGTGCCAGCAGCTCGGGGGGGAACACCGGGGAGCTGTTTTTT
TRBJ2-2	-	-	TRBV3-1/TRBV3-2	CASSQEDAGELFF	TGTGCCAGCAGCCAAGAGGACGCCGGGGAGCTGTTTTTT
TRBJ2-3	-	-	TRBV6-5	CASSYSRGNTQYF	TGTGCCAGCAGTTACTCTAGGGGAAATACGCAGTATTTT